This is a list of T cell receptor beta chains from one sample in a study of control samples from healthy donors and cancer patients. Repertoires were generated with immunoSEQ multiplex PCR, while TCRdb's copy carries only in-frame clones and drops some. Here the sample spans approximately 180,000 clones, around 94% being singletons. Sequences were obtained from blood. The source is a woman younger than 35 in good health. Each CDR3 is given with its conserved first and last residue. The D gene is left open where the match is weak. Clone size is shown for a subset of rows, as once, few, many or a class of expanded clone.

clone size: .
D gene: TRBD1
V gene: TRBV5-1
J gene: TRBJ1-1
CDR3 DNA: TGCGCCAGCAGTCCTGGACAGGGGAGGCCTGAAGCTTTCTTT
CDR3 protein: CASSPGQGRPEAFF

clone size: .
D gene: .
V gene: TRBV21-1
J gene: TRBJ1-4
CDR3 DNA: TGTGCCAGCAGCAGAAAGTTAGGAAATGAAAAACTGTTTTTT
CDR3 protein: CASSRKLGNEKLFF

clone size: .
D gene: .
V gene: TRBV18
J gene: TRBJ2-5
CDR3 DNA: TGTGCCAGCTCACCTCCTGGGTCCACCAGAGAGACCCAGTACTTC
CDR3 protein: CASSPPGSTRETQYF

clone size: .
D gene: .
V gene: TRBV11-2
J gene: TRBJ1-1
CDR3 DNA: TGTGCCAGCAGCTCCACAGGGTCCACTGAAGCTTTCTTT
CDR3 protein: CASSSTGSTEAFF

clone size: .
D gene: TRBD1
V gene: TRBV3-1/TRBV3-2
J gene: TRBJ1-1
CDR3 DNA: TGTGCCAGCAGCCCGAGGACAGGGAATACTGAAGCTTTCTTT
CDR3 protein: CASSPRTGNTEAFF

clone size: .
D gene: TRBD1
V gene: TRBV28
J gene: TRBJ1-2
CDR3 DNA: TGTGCCAGCAGTTTTGGTCGGACAGGGGTCTATGGCTACACCTTC
CDR3 protein: CASSFGRTGVYGYTF

clone size: once
D gene: TRBD1
V gene: TRBV6-6
J gene: TRBJ1-4
CDR3 DNA: TGTGCCAGCAGTAGGGACAGGGGAGAAGAAAAACTGTTTTTT
CDR3 protein: CASSRDRGEEKLFF

clone size: .
D gene: TRBD1
V gene: TRBV28
J gene: TRBJ2-7
CDR3 DNA: TGTGCCAGCAGTTTGGTGGGGACAGGAGGGCGCGAGCAGTACTTC
CDR3 protein: CASSLVGTGGREQYF

clone size: .
D gene: .
V gene: TRBV28
J gene: TRBJ1-3
CDR3 DNA: TGTGCCAGCGGTACAACAAGCCATGGAAACACCATATATTTT
CDR3 protein: CASGTTSHGNTIYF

clone size: .
D gene: TRBD1
V gene: TRBV27
J gene: TRBJ1-5
CDR3 DNA: TGTGCCAGCAGGGACAGGGGACAGCCCCAGCATTTT
CDR3 protein: CASRDRGQPQHF

clone size: .
D gene: .
V gene: TRBV10-3
J gene: TRBJ2-3
CDR3 DNA: TGTGCCATCAGCCTGGGACTTTCAGATACGCAGTATTTT
CDR3 protein: CAISLGLSDTQYF

clone size: .
D gene: TRBD2
V gene: TRBV28
J gene: TRBJ2-7
CDR3 DNA: TGTGCCAGCAGCTCACCGGGAGCGGGAGCCAGCGAGCAGTACTTC
CDR3 protein: CASSSPGAGASEQYF

clone size: .
D gene: .
V gene: TRBV5-1
J gene: TRBJ2-2
CDR3 DNA: TGCGCCAGCAGCTTGGGGCATACAAGTGCCGGGGAGCTGTTTTTT
CDR3 protein: CASSLGHTSAGELFF

clone size: .
D gene: .
V gene: TRBV21-1
J gene: TRBJ1-6
CDR3 DNA: TGTGCCAGCAGCAAAGGGGGGGATCCTCTCCACTTT
CDR3 protein: CASSKGGDPLHF

clone size: .
D gene: .
V gene: TRBV5-4
J gene: TRBJ1-1
CDR3 DNA: TGTGCCAGCAGCTTAGACAGGATGAACACTGAAGCTTTCTTT
CDR3 protein: CASSLDRMNTEAFF

clone size: .
D gene: .
V gene: TRBV7-9
J gene: TRBJ2-7
CDR3 DNA: TGTGCCAGCAGCCAACGGCGGTACGAGCAGTACTTC
CDR3 protein: CASSQRRYEQYF

clone size: .
D gene: TRBD1
V gene: TRBV4-1
J gene: TRBJ2-3
CDR3 DNA: TGCGCCAGCAGCCAAGATCCAGGACAGGGGAGAACAGATACGCAGTATTTT
CDR3 protein: CASSQDPGQGRTDTQYF

clone size: .
D gene: TRBD2
V gene: TRBV3-1/TRBV3-2
J gene: TRBJ2-1
CDR3 DNA: TGTGCCAGCAGCCAAGATTTGAGCGGGGGAAAGAATGAGCAGTTCTTC
CDR3 protein: CASSQDLSGGKNEQFF

clone size: .
D gene: TRBD1
V gene: TRBV2
J gene: TRBJ1-1
CDR3 DNA: TGTGCCAGCAGTGCGTCCCGGGACAGGGCTTTAGCTTTCTTT
CDR3 protein: CASSASRDRALAFF

clone size: .
D gene: .
V gene: TRBV4-3
J gene: TRBJ2-3
CDR3 DNA: TGCGCCAGCAGCCGATTTAGCACAGATACGCAGTATTTT
CDR3 protein: CASSRFSTDTQYF

clone size: .
D gene: .
V gene: TRBV28
J gene: TRBJ1-5
CDR3 DNA: TGTGCCAGCAGTCCTACCTTCCGACAGGTCAATCAGCCCCAGCATTTT
CDR3 protein: CASSPTFRQVNQPQHF

clone size: .
D gene: .
V gene: TRBV7-9
J gene: TRBJ1-1
CDR3 DNA: TGTGCCAGCAGCTTCATACCGGGACAAGCTTTGGGGCAGGAAGCTTTCTTT
CDR3 protein: CASSFIPGQALGQEAFF

clone size: .
D gene: .
V gene: TRBV20-1
J gene: TRBJ1-1
CDR3 DNA: TGCAGTGCTAGGGGTCACACTGAAGCTTTCTTT
CDR3 protein: CSARGHTEAFF

clone size: .
D gene: .
V gene: TRBV19
J gene: TRBJ1-2
CDR3 DNA: TGTGCCAGTAGTATAGACGGGGGCGAATACTATGGCTACACCTTC
CDR3 protein: CASSIDGGEYYGYTF

clone size: .
D gene: .
V gene: TRBV10-2
J gene: TRBJ1-5
CDR3 DNA: TGCGCCAGCAGTGCCCCCGGGGCAAATCAGCCCCAGCATTTT
CDR3 protein: CASSAPGANQPQHF

clone size: once
D gene: TRBD1
V gene: TRBV5-1
J gene: TRBJ2-3
CDR3 DNA: TGCGCCAGCAGCGTATCCGGGACAGGGGCAGATACGCAGTATTTT
CDR3 protein: CASSVSGTGADTQYF

clone size: .
D gene: .
V gene: TRBV19
J gene: TRBJ1-6
CDR3 DNA: TGTGCCAGTAGTATCGGAGCAGGGGAACGCTCACCCCTCCACTTT
CDR3 protein: CASSIGAGERSPLHF

clone size: few
D gene: TRBD2
V gene: TRBV18
J gene: TRBJ2-3
CDR3 DNA: TGTGCCAGCTCAAACCAGCGGGGGGGCACAGATACGCAGTATTTT
CDR3 protein: CASSNQRGGTDTQYF

clone size: once
D gene: TRBD1
V gene: TRBV15
J gene: TRBJ1-4
CDR3 DNA: TGTGCCACCAGCAGGACGGACAGGAATGATGAAAAACTGTTTTTT
CDR3 protein: CATSRTDRNDEKLFF

clone size: .
D gene: .
V gene: TRBV7-9
J gene: TRBJ2-7
CDR3 DNA: TGTGCCAGCAGCCTTGCCGGACCTCTCTACGAGCAGTACTTC
CDR3 protein: CASSLAGPLYEQYF

clone size: .
D gene: .
V gene: TRBV12-3/TRBV12-4
J gene: TRBJ1-5
CDR3 DNA: TGTGCCAGCAGTGCGACAGTCAATCAGCCCCAGCATTTT
CDR3 protein: CASSATVNQPQHF

clone size: .
D gene: .
V gene: TRBV5-6
J gene: TRBJ2-4
CDR3 DNA: TGTGCCAGCAGCTTTTATAGGGCAGGTCAAAACATTCAGTACTTC
CDR3 protein: CASSFYRAGQNIQYF

clone size: .
D gene: .
V gene: TRBV4-2
J gene: TRBJ2-2
CDR3 DNA: TGTGCCAGCAGGGGAGGAACCGGGGAGCTGTTTTTT
CDR3 protein: CASRGGTGELFF

clone size: .
D gene: TRBD1
V gene: TRBV5-4
J gene: TRBJ1-2
CDR3 DNA: TGTGCCAGCAGCTGGAGGACAGGGGACTATGGCTACACCTTC
CDR3 protein: CASSWRTGDYGYTF

clone size: .
D gene: .
V gene: TRBV19
J gene: TRBJ1-1
CDR3 DNA: TGTGCCAGTAGCGCGCCCCGACATGGCCTGAACACTGAAGCTTTCTTT
CDR3 protein: CASSAPRHGLNTEAFF

clone size: .
D gene: .
V gene: TRBV7-9
J gene: TRBJ2-5
CDR3 DNA: TGTGCCAGCAGCTTCGGCAGGGATGGGGAGACCCAGTACTTC
CDR3 protein: CASSFGRDGETQYF

clone size: .
D gene: .
V gene: TRBV7-9
J gene: TRBJ2-3
CDR3 DNA: TGTGCCAGCAGCTTAGGGGCCTTTGAAGATACGCAGTATTTT
CDR3 protein: CASSLGAFEDTQYF

clone size: .
D gene: .
V gene: TRBV11-3
J gene: TRBJ1-3
CDR3 DNA: TGTGCCAGCAGCTTAGATGGATACACCATATATTTT
CDR3 protein: CASSLDGYTIYF

clone size: .
D gene: .
V gene: TRBV6-5
J gene: TRBJ1-2
CDR3 DNA: TGTGCCAGCAGTTATCACCCAAGATCGAACTATGGCTACACCTTC
CDR3 protein: CASSYHPRSNYGYTF

clone size: .
D gene: .
V gene: TRBV9
J gene: TRBJ2-2
CDR3 DNA: TGTGCCAGCAGCCCGACAGCGAACACCGGGGAGCTGTTTTTT
CDR3 protein: CASSPTANTGELFF

clone size: .
D gene: .
V gene: TRBV25-1
J gene: TRBJ2-2
CDR3 DNA: TGTGCCAGCAGTGAATATCCCGGTGATATCACCGGGGAGCTGTTTTTT
CDR3 protein: CASSEYPGDITGELFF

clone size: .
D gene: TRBD2
V gene: TRBV27
J gene: TRBJ2-2
CDR3 DNA: TGTGCCAGCAGTTCTGAAGCGGGGAATTACACCGGGGAGCTGTTTTTT
CDR3 protein: CASSSEAGNYTGELFF

clone size: .
D gene: .
V gene: TRBV9
J gene: TRBJ1-1
CDR3 DNA: TGTGCCAGCAGCGTGAGCGGGTTGTTCACTGAAGCTTTCTTT
CDR3 protein: CASSVSGLFTEAFF

clone size: .
D gene: .
V gene: TRBV18
J gene: TRBJ2-3
CDR3 DNA: TGTGCCAGCTCACCATCGGTAGGGGGGGCCTATACGCAGTATTTT
CDR3 protein: CASSPSVGGAYTQYF

clone size: .
D gene: .
V gene: TRBV19
J gene: TRBJ2-1
CDR3 DNA: TGTGCCAGTACCACTTACCGAGGCCTTAATCAATCCCCCAATGAGCAGTTCTTC
CDR3 protein: CASTTYRGLNQSPNEQFF

clone size: .
D gene: TRBD1
V gene: TRBV7-2
J gene: TRBJ1-2
CDR3 DNA: TGTGCCAGCAGACCGCGGACAGGGGTATTTGGCTACACCTTC
CDR3 protein: CASRPRTGVFGYTF

clone size: .
D gene: .
V gene: TRBV28
J gene: TRBJ1-6
CDR3 DNA: TGTGCCAGCAGTTTGGGACTAGGGGCCGGGAATTCACCCCTCCACTTT
CDR3 protein: CASSLGLGAGNSPLHF

clone size: .
D gene: .
V gene: TRBV6-5
J gene: TRBJ2-7
CDR3 DNA: TGTGCCAGCAGTTCACGGACGGAAGAAGATTACTTC
CDR3 protein: CASSSRTEEDYF

clone size: .
D gene: .
V gene: TRBV10-2
J gene: TRBJ1-6
CDR3 DNA: TGCGCCAGCAGTGAGAAGCGCGTTTATTATAATTCACCCCTCCACTTT
CDR3 protein: CASSEKRVYYNSPLHF

clone size: .
D gene: TRBD1
V gene: TRBV18
J gene: TRBJ1-5
CDR3 DNA: TGTGCCAGCTCACCGGGACAGCCAGGAAATCAGCCCCAGCATTTT
CDR3 protein: CASSPGQPGNQPQHF

clone size: .
D gene: .
V gene: TRBV6-2/TRBV6-3
J gene: TRBJ1-2
CDR3 DNA: TGTGCCAGCAGTTACTTTACACGAGGAGATGGCTACACCTTC
CDR3 protein: CASSYFTRGDGYTF

clone size: .
D gene: .
V gene: TRBV6-5
J gene: TRBJ1-2
CDR3 DNA: TGTGCCAGCAGTTACTCGATCACCACCCACTATGGCTACACCTTC
CDR3 protein: CASSYSITTHYGYTF

clone size: .
D gene: .
V gene: TRBV7-2
J gene: TRBJ1-2
CDR3 DNA: TGTGCCAGCAGCTCAGTAGCCCGACAGTACAATGGCTACACCTTC
CDR3 protein: CASSSVARQYNGYTF

clone size: .
D gene: .
V gene: TRBV7-2
J gene: TRBJ1-2
CDR3 DNA: TGTGCCAGCAGCGAAGGTCTCACAAATTACTATGGCTACACCTTC
CDR3 protein: CASSEGLTNYYGYTF

clone size: once
D gene: .
V gene: TRBV11-2
J gene: TRBJ2-1
CDR3 DNA: TGTGCCAGCAGACGGAGCGGCGGTCCGAGCTCCTACAATGAGCAGTTCTTC
CDR3 protein: CASRRSGGPSSYNEQFF

clone size: .
D gene: TRBD1
V gene: TRBV9
J gene: TRBJ1-3
CDR3 DNA: TGTGCCAGCAGCCCCAGCATCAACAGGGGGCTAGGAAACACCATATATTTT
CDR3 protein: CASSPSINRGLGNTIYF